Sequencing of this T cell receptor beta chain was carried out in a study of T cell responses to AZD1222 COVID-19 vaccine. General study points: Spike-specific TCR repertoires showed rising breadth and depth after two AZD1222 doses. Reportedly, nearly half of unique spike TCRs recognized epitopes outside B.1.351/B.1.1.7 mutations. Among the donors, most were white British and more were female, and clonal diversity was possibly underestimated.

About this clone: Its antigen remains unidentified.

The method was immunoSEQ multiplex PCR; TCRdb's version includes in-frame clones alone and lacks a portion of them. The sample yields 85,000 to 100,000 clones, around nine tenths seen once. Germline assignment: CDR1 SGHNT and CDR2 YYREEE (reference sequence). The CDR3 is 15 residues long. Unmatched junction bases numbered 6, after V lost 3 bases and J lost 4 bases. The rearrangement uses TRBV5-4 and TRBJ1-2, with 10 positions matching TRBD1. The clonotype was recovered from an adult in good health. Material: peripheral blood, obtained on day 0 of AZD1222 vaccination. In nucleotides, the CDR3 is TGTGCCAGCAGCTACGGACAGGGGGTTACCTATGGCTACACCTTC. Its protein product is CASSYGQGVTYGYTF.